This T cell receptor beta chain originates from a study of blood T cell repertoires in COVID-19 (dated by TCRdb to 2020 to 2021). For context, the study as a whole: Samples covering the acute and convalescent phases of COVID-19 were provided by collaborators in the United States, Italy and Spain. A de-identified subject ID, COVID-19 status, age in years and sex were almost always included in the sample metadata. The samples were drawn from the first 160 participants of the ongoing ImmuneRACE study and from 950 to 1,500 subjects provided by 6 global collaborators. Where available, HLA class I and class II types were obtained from metadata supplied by the sample provider rather than from assay-based typing. The material from the prospective study consisted of cDNA or gDNA derived from T cells, B-cell-depleted T cells, or PBMCs. Subjects who had been exposed to COVID-19, were actively infected with it, or had recovered from it provided the deeply sampled blood TCRbeta repertoires that made up the dataset. The repertoires were released in a freely available public database intended as a resource for research on the immune response to SARS-CoV-2. Beyond this particular receptor, the publication reports: Clinical and demographic metadata were provided uncurated, with the amount varying by source and participant.

The CDR3 runs 14 amino acids, cysteine and phenylalanine included. The retained sequence is limited to the CDR3, 42 bases, with the frame set at the first base. V is pruned by 5 bases and J by 11 bases, leaving 13 bases of the junction without a gene match. CDR1 and CDR2 are drawn from the germline V gene: KGHDR, SFDVKD. TCRbeta CDR3 regions were amplified from genomic DNA using the immunoSEQ Assay, a bias-controlled multiplex PCR. The study's processing was this. Within the assay, amplification of reference gene primers was used to estimate how many nucleated cells each sample contained. To quantify the absolute abundance of each unique TCRbeta CDR3 rearrangement, sequence reads were collapsed and filtered. For each sample, productive Simpson clonality was calculated as the square root of Simpson's diversity index over productive rearrangements. The table comes from immuneACCESS by way of TCRdb, which keeps in-frame sequences with V and J called. Part of the clones is missing from these tables; in studies checked, under half for an unresolved V gene and the rest for unknown reasons. The V and J calls and clone size were taken over from that table, and D and trimming were inferred from the DNA. The sample table holds 150,000 to 200,000 clones, of which 80% were seen once. About 6.9% of the sample rests with the top ten.

Collaborating institutions collected whole blood in K2EDTA tubes following their own protocols. Collaborator samples were shipped for TCRbeta analysis as frozen whole blood, isolated PBMCs, or DNA extracted from either sample type. In regard to this clone: Its cognate antigen has yet to be identified. No qualities accompany the bases; no much larger clone lies one base away.

This TCR was recovered from a man aged 60 to 69 with acute or convalescent COVID-19. The receptor chain draws on TRBV24-1 and TRBJ1-1, and TRBD1 aligns with 7 junction nucleotides. The sample consisted of peripheral blood. The CDR3 protein: CATSVWSRGSLAFF. The nucleotides are TGTGCCACCAGTGTATGGAGCAGGGGGTCTCTGGCTTTCTTT.